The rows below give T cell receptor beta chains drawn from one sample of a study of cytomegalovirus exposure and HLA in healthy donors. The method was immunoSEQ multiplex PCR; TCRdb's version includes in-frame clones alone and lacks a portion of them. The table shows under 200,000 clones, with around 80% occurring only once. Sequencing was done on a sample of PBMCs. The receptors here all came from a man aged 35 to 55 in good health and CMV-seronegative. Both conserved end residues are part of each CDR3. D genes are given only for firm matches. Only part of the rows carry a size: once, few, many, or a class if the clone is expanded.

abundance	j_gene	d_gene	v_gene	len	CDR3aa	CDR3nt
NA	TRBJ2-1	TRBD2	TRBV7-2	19	CASSGRGLAGARSYNEQFF	TGTGCCAGCAGCGGGAGGGGACTAGCGGGGGCCAGATCCTACAATGAGCAGTTCTTC
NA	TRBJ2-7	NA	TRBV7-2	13	CASSLSGTYEQYF	TGTGCCAGCAGCTTATCAGGCACCTACGAGCAGTACTTC
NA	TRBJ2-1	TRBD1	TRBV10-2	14	CASSDLIQGNEQFF	TGCGCCAGCAGTGATCTTATACAGGGGAATGAGCAGTTCTTC
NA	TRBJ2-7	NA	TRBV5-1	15	CASSVEGVTYEEQYF	TGCGCCAGCAGCGTCGAAGGGGTGACCTACGAGGAGCAGTACTTC
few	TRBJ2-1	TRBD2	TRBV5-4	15	CASSAGGLADNEQFF	TGTGCCAGCAGCGCCGGGGGACTAGCGGACAATGAGCAGTTCTTC
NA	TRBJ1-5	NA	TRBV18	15	CASSPATGVNQPQHF	TGTGCCAGCTCACCGGCGACAGGCGTCAATCAGCCCCAGCATTTT
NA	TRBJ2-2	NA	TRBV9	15	CASSVLVSNTGELFF	TGTGCCAGCAGCGTCCTAGTCTCGAACACCGGGGAGCTGTTTTTT
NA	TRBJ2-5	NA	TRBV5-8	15	CASSWESALQETQYF	TGTGCCAGCAGCTGGGAGTCGGCCTTACAAGAGACCCAGTACTTC
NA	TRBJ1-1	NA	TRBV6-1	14	CASRLTVTDTEAFF	TGTGCCAGCAGGCTAACAGTTACGGACACTGAAGCTTTCTTT
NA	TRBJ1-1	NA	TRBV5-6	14	CASSFSGSGTEAFF	TGTGCCAGCAGCTTTTCAGGTTCTGGGACTGAAGCTTTCTTT
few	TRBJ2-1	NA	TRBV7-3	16	CASSSLPPSSYNEQFF	TGTGCCAGCAGCTCCCTTCCTCCCAGCTCCTACAATGAGCAGTTCTTC
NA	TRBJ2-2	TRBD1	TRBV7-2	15	CASSQDRESTGELFF	TGTGCCAGCAGCCAGGACAGGGAAAGCACCGGGGAGCTGTTTTTT
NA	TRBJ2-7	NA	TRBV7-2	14	CASSLGAGAYEQYF	TGTGCCAGCAGCTTAGGAGCGGGTGCCTACGAGCAGTACTTC
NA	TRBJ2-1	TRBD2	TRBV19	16	CASSIGRERGYNEQFF	TGTGCCAGTAGTATAGGGCGGGAGCGAGGGTACAATGAGCAGTTCTTC
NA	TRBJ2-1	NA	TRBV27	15	CASSRDIISYNEQFF	TGTGCCAGCAGTCGGGACATTATCTCCTACAATGAGCAGTTCTTC
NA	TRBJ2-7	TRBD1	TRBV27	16	CASRPGQQQRSYEQYF	TGTGCCAGCAGGCCGGGACAGCAACAAAGGAGCTACGAGCAGTACTTC
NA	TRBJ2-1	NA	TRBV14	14	CASSRLYRQAEQFF	TGTGCCAGCAGCCGTTTATATAGACAGGCTGAGCAGTTCTTC
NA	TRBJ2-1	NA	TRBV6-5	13	CASSYSLGNEQFF	TGTGCCAGCAGTTACTCCCTCGGCAATGAGCAGTTCTTC
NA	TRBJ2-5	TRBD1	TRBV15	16	CATSRSRQGPGETQYF	TGTGCCACCAGCAGATCTAGACAGGGTCCGGGAGAGACCCAGTACTTC
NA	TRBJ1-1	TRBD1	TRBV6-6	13	CASRAGTGGKAFF	TGTGCCAGCAGGGCCGGGACAGGGGGGAAAGCTTTCTTT
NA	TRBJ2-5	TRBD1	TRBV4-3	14	CASSQTGGAETQYF	TGCGCCAGCAGCCAAACAGGGGGCGCGGAGACCCAGTACTTC
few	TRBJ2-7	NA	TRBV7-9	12	CASSLDLQRHYF	TGTGCCAGCAGCTTAGATTTACAGCGGCACTACTTC
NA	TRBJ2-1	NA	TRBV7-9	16	CASSPSRGATYNEQFF	TGTGCCAGCAGCCCAAGCCGCGGGGCTACCTACAATGAGCAGTTCTTC
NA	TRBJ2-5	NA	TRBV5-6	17	CASSLAGQRGPQETQYF	TGTGCCAGCAGCTTGGCCGGTCAAAGAGGGCCTCAAGAGACCCAGTACTTC
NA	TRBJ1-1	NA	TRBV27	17	CASRPDTQVVVNTEAFF	TGTGCCAGCAGACCCGATACTCAGGTAGTCGTGAACACTGAAGCTTTCTTT
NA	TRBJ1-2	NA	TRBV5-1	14	CASSAGTQVGGYTF	TGCGCCAGCAGCGCGGGGACTCAAGTAGGTGGCTACACCTTC
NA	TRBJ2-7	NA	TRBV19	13	CASSIRGISEQYF	TGTGCCAGTAGTATTCGCGGGATAAGCGAGCAGTACTTC
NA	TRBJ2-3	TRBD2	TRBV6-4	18	CASSALLRGLAGPDTQYF	TGTGCCAGCAGTGCCTTACTAAGGGGACTAGCGGGACCAGATACGCAGTATTTT
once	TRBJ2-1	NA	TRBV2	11	CARTTRDEQFF	TGTGCCAGGACAACAAGAGATGAGCAGTTCTTC
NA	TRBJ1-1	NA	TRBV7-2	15	CASSLDGVGGTEAFF	TGTGCCAGCAGCTTAGATGGGGTGGGAGGCACTGAAGCTTTCTTT
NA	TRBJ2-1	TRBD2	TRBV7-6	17	CASSQGRGLAGVNEQFF	TGTGCCAGCAGCCAGGGTCGAGGACTAGCGGGGGTTAATGAGCAGTTCTTC
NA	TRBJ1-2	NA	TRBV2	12	CASVAGPGGYTF	TGTGCCAGCGTGGCCGGCCCGGGGGGCTACACCTTC
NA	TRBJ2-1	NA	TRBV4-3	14	CASSRNRGYNEQFF	TGCGCCAGCAGCCGGAATCGGGGATACAATGAGCAGTTCTTC
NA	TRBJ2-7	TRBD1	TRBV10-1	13	CASRTGVGYEQYF	TGCGCCAGCAGAACAGGGGTGGGGTACGAGCAGTACTTC
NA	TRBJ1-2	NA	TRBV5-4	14	CASSLSLQNYGYTF	TGTGCCAGCAGCTTGAGTTTACAGAACTATGGCTACACCTTC
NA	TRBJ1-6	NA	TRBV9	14	CASSSPLSGSPLHF	TGTGCCAGCAGCTCCCCCCTGAGCGGTTCACCCCTCCACTTT
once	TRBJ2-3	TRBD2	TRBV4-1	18	CASSQTSGGASSTDTQYF	TGCGCCAGCAGCCAGACTAGCGGGGGGGCTTCTAGCACAGATACGCAGTATTTT
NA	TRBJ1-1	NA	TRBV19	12	CASSIGEGEAFF	TGTGCCAGTAGTATAGGGGAGGGTGAAGCTTTCTTT
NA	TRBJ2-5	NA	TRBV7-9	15	CASSVQGPIQETQYF	TGTGCCAGCAGCGTACAGGGACCGATACAAGAGACCCAGTACTTC
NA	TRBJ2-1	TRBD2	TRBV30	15	CASTGTSGLENEQFF	TGTGCCTCTACCGGGACTAGCGGTCTAGAGAATGAGCAGTTCTTC